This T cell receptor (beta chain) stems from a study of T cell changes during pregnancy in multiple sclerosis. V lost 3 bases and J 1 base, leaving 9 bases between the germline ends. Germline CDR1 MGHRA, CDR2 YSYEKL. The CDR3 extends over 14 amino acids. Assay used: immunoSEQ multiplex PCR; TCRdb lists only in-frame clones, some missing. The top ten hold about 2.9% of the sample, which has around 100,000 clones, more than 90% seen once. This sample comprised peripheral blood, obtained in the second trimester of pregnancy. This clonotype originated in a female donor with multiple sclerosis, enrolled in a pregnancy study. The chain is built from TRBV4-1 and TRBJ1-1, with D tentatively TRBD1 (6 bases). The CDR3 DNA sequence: TGCGCCAGCAGCCAGGGGGCTTCGAACACTGAAGCTTTCTTT. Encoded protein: CASSQGASNTEAFF.